This entry concerns a single T cell receptor (beta chain). Its antigen is currently unknown. TCRdb's table, derived via immunoSEQ multiplex PCR, lists solely in-frame clones and lacks some. The table includes about 71,000 clones, roughly 87% detected once. The data stem from a study of graft-versus-host responses after intestinal transplantation. General study points: Allograft clonal ratios (graft-versus-host to host-versus-graft) were high in patients who had graft-donor T cell macrochimerism. Among recipient marrow samples, GvH clones were found; some appeared first in ileum or blood. Researchers found peak circulating GvH clone levels linked to early post-transplant HvG declines.

The germline V gene encodes CDR1 LNHDA and CDR2 SQIVND (reference sequence). This CDR3 is built from 12 residues. V was pared by 9 bases and J by 6 bases, with 4 bases of the junction left unmatched. The gene calls are TRBV19 and TRBJ2-4; 8 bases line up with TRBD1. The TCR originated in a human donor who received an intestinal transplant. Sample: unstimulated CD8+ T cells sorted from spleen or lymph node cells, taken before intestinal transplant. The CDR3 region is CASWDRTNIQYF. The CDR3 nucleotides read TGTGCCAGCTGGGACAGGACAAACATTCAGTACTTC.